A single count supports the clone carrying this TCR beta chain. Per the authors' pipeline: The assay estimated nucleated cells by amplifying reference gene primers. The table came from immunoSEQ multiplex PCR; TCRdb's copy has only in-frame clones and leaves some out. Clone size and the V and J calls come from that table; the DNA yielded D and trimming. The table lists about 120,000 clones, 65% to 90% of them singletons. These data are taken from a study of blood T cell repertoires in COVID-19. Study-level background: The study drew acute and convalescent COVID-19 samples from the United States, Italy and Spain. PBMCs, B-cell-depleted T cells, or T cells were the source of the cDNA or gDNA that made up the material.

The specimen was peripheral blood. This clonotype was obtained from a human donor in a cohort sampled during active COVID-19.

The CDR3 spells CASSVSGGGRETQYF. CDR3 bases: TGTGCCAGCAGCGTTAGCGGGGGGGGTCGAGAGACCCAGTACTTC. The chain has TRBV9 and TRBJ2-5; the match to TRBD2 covers 11 bases. J lost 4 bases, V lost 2 bases, and 4 bases had no gene match. Germline CDR1 SGDLS, CDR2 YYNGEE. The CDR3 is 15 residues long. Filled out from reference TRBV9 and TRBJ2-5, the complete variable domain reads DSGVTQTPKHLITATGQRVTLRCSPRSGDLSVYWYQQSLDQGLQFLIQYYNGEERAKGNILERFSAQQFPDLHSELNLSSLELGDSALYFCASSVSGGGRETQYFGPGTRLLVL.